These 18 T cell receptor beta chains were all obtained from the same sample, sequenced in a study of OX40 agonist ivuxolimab in advanced cancers. Some clones are missing from TCRdb's copy, which holds only in-frame ones; the method was immunoSEQ multiplex PCR. Of about 81,000 clones listed, roughly four fifths are singletons. This sample comprised CD4+ or CD8+ T cells sorted from blood, obtained in a trial of the OX40 agonist ivuxolimab. These receptors were obtained from an adult with an advanced solid tumor such as melanoma, head and neck, liver or kidney cancer.

This chain connects TRBV7-9 to TRBJ2-2; D might be TRBD1 or TRBD2, each matching 5 bases. The CDR3 runs 15 residues. Trimming pared 4 bases from V and 0 bases from J, leaving 9 bases between. The V gene's germline CDR1 is SEHNR and CDR2 FQNEAQ (reference sequence). CDR3 nucleotide sequence: TGTGCCAGCAGCTCCAGGGACGCGAACACCGGGGAGCTGTTTTTT. Amino acid sequence: CASSSRDANTGELFF.

The V call is TRBV19, the J call TRBJ2-7; TRBD1 might be the D (6 bases). The CDR3 is made up of 17 amino acids. Trimming stripped 5 bases from V and 1 base from J, with 21 bases between. Germline CDR1 is LNHDA and CDR2 is SQIVND (reference sequence). The CDR3 protein is CASSLGARTPESYEQYF. DNA of the CDR3: TGTGCCAGTAGTCTGGGGGCGAGGACTCCCGAATCCTACGAGCAGTACTTC.

Of note for this clone: The junction departs from the called germline gene at one end, perhaps through a read error. Different DNA sequences within this sample yield the same CDR3. V and J are TRBV5-1 and TRBJ1-2; D might be TRBD1 (6 bases). Germline V gives CDR1 SGHRS, CDR2 YFSETQ. CDR3 length: 14 residues. CDR3 amino acids: CASSLDSSNYGYTF. CDR3 nucleotide sequence: TGCGCCAGCAGTTTGGACAGCTCTAACTATGGCTACACCTTC. The variable domain in full, completed from reference TRBV5-1 and TRBJ1-2, reads KAGVTQTPRYLIKTRGQQVTLSCSPISGHRSVSWYQQTPGQGLQFLFEYFSETQRNKGNFPGRFSGRQFSNSRSEMNVSTLELGDSALYLCASSLDSSNYGYTFGSGTRLTVV.

V and J are TRBV18 and TRBJ2-3; perhaps TRBD1 as D (5 bases). The germline CDR1 and CDR2 sequences are KGHSH and LQKENI. The CDR3 length is 13 residues. Trimming took 4 bases from V and 6 from J, leaving 11 bases between them. CDR3: CASSLRRQDTQYF. CDR3 bases: TGTGCCAGCTCACTCAGGAGACAGGATACGCAGTATTTT.

This CDR3 is CASSGSRSSYEQYF. The CDR3 nucleotides are TGTGCCAGCAGCGGCTCCAGGAGCTCCTACGAGCAGTACTTC. The rearrangement joins TRBV9 to TRBJ2-7; D not certain. Germline V lookup: CDR1 SGDLS, CDR2 YYNGEE. The V end lost 3 bases, the J end lost 0 bases, and 10 bases lay between the germline ends. CDR3 size: 14 residues.

This sequence joins TRBV6-5 and TRBJ2-1; possible D gene TRBD2, 5 bases. The CDR3 loop spans 14 amino acids. V gave up 6 bases and J gave up 3 bases, with 12 bases separating them. The germline V gene has CDR1 MNHEY and CDR2 SVGAGI. The CDR3 region has the DNA TGTGCCAGCAGGTTATTCGGAGGCTACAATGAGCAGTTCTTC. It translates to CASRLFGGYNEQFF.

V usage is TRBV6-5 and J usage is TRBJ1-2; D gene uncertain. This CDR3 contains 16 residues. Germline assignment: CDR1 MNHEY and CDR2 SVGAGI. Trimming took off 0 bases at V and 8 bases at J, with 19 bases between the two ends. The CDR3 bases are TGTGCCAGCAGTTACTCGGGGTATTTGGCGGAGGACGGCTACACCTTC. Its protein product is CASSYSGYLAEDGYTF.

The table lists this clone with a few counts. The rearrangement links TRBV9 to TRBJ2-3, with 8 positions matching TRBD2. This CDR3 has 15 amino acids. V trimming: 3 bases; J trimming: 2 bases; junction bases outside the gene matches: 5. Germline-derived CDR1 and CDR2 are SGDLS and YYNGEE. The CDR3 protein is CASSGGLADTDTQYF. The CDR3 DNA is TGTGCCAGCAGCGGCGGACTAGCCGACACAGATACGCAGTATTTT.

This chain uses TRBV27 with TRBJ1-3; unclear D gene. V shed 5 bases and J shed 0 bases, with 5 bases lying between them. This CDR3 is 13 amino acids long. Germline CDR1 MNHEY, CDR2 SMNVEV (reference sequence). CDR3 region: CASSLFSGNTIYF. Written as DNA, the CDR3 is TGTGCCAGCAGTCTATTCTCTGGAAACACCATATATTTT.

The rearrangement uses TRBV5-1 and TRBJ2-1; 12 bases agree with TRBD2. Trimming took 3 bases from V and 4 from J; bases not matched to a gene: 2. CDR1 is SGHRS, CDR2 YFSETQ, per germline. The CDR3 is 15 amino acids. DNA of the CDR3: TGCGCCAGCAGCTCCCTAGCGGGGGGGTACAATGAGCAGTTCTTC. Translating gives CASSSLAGGYNEQFF.

The chain has TRBV4-3 and TRBJ2-2, with no clear D. CDR3 size: 13 residues. Germline V CDR1 and CDR2: LGHNA, YSLEER. V lost 1 base to trimming and J lost 5 bases, with 5 bases between them. As DNA, the CDR3 is TGCGCCAGCAGCCAAGCCGGGACCGGGGAGCTGTTTTTT. It is translated as CASSQAGTGELFF.

This clone was counted a single time. The chain joins TRBV6-1 to TRBJ1-2; 9 bases line up with TRBD1. Trimming removed 8 bases from V and 1 base from J; junction bases left unmatched: 5. The germline gives CDR1 MNHNS, CDR2 SASEGT. The CDR3 totals 14 residues. The CDR3 DNA is TGTGCCAGCGCTAGGGACAGGGTTAACTATGGCTACACCTTC. Residues: CASARDRVNYGYTF.

The chain joins TRBV7-3 to TRBJ2-1; 11 bases are a match to TRBD2. The germline gives CDR1 SGHTA, CDR2 FQGTGA. The length of the CDR3 is 15 residues. V trimming: 3 bases; J trimming: 7 bases; junction bases outside the gene matches: 5. The CDR3 coding sequence is TGTGCCAGCAGCTTCCTAGCGGGAGGAAGAAATGAGCAGTTCTTC. Protein: CASSFLAGGRNEQFF.

The rearrangement links TRBV19 to TRBJ2-5; tentatively, D is TRBD2 (5 bases). CDR3 length: 15 amino acids. V lost 2 bases and J lost 1, with 11 bases in between. CDR1 and CDR2 from the germline V gene are LNHDA and SQIVND (reference sequence). CDR3 sequence (DNA): TGTGCCAGTAGTATAATTCCGGGAAGCCAAGAGACCCAGTACTTC. Protein sequence: CASSIIPGSQETQYF. Full variable domain (missing parts from reference TRBV19 and TRBJ2-5): DGGITQSPKYLFRKEGQNVTLSCEQNLNHDAMYWYRQDPGQGLRLIYYSQIVNDFQKGDIAEGYSVSREKKESFPLTVTSAQKNPTAFYLCASSIIPGSQETQYFGPGTRLLVL.

The chain is built from TRBV13 and TRBJ1-3; D remains unclear. Trimming cost V 3 bases and J 5 bases, with 14 bases left between them. This CDR3 comprises 15 residues. In germline, CDR1 is PRHDT, CDR2 FYEKMQ (reference sequence). Here the CDR3 reads CASSFRQALRNTIYF. DNA of the CDR3: TGTGCCAGCAGCTTTCGACAAGCCCTCCGAAACACCATATATTTT.

This chain links TRBV29-1 with TRBJ2-1; D possibly uses TRBD1 or TRBD2 (5 bases each). Germline V CDR1 and CDR2: SQVTM, ANQGSEA. The CDR3 extends over 14 amino acids. With 7 bases removed from V and 4 bases from J, the gap between germline ends came to 17 bases. This CDR3 reads CSGLRDGLYNEQFF. CDR3 nucleotides: TGCAGCGGGCTTCGGGACGGGTTATACAATGAGCAGTTCTTC.

This sequence joins TRBV6-6 and TRBJ2-5; 9 bases fit TRBD1. Losses at the gene ends were 2 bases for V and 2 bases for J; bases not matched to a gene: 3. Germline V gene lookup returns CDR1 MNHNY and CDR2 SVGAGI (reference sequence). The CDR3 length is 15 residues. The CDR3 loop is CASSYGGTGQETQYF. The CDR3 nucleotides read TGTGCCAGCAGTTACGGCGGGACAGGGCAAGAGACCCAGTACTTC.

In this sample, this clone turned up once. V usage is TRBV4-2 and J usage is TRBJ2-2; TRBD2 matches at 8 bases. V shed 0 bases and J 4 bases; nucleotides not matched to a gene: 7. CDR1 is LGHNA, CDR2 YNFKEQ, per germline. CDR3 length equals 17 residues. CDR3 DNA: TGTGCCAGCAGCCAAGAGGGAAGCGGGAGAGTCACCGGGGAGCTGTTTTTT. Translated, it gives CASSQEGSGRVTGELFF.